Shown below are 21 T cell receptor beta chains from a single sample sequenced in a study of identical twins. TCRdb ran MiXCR on the 5' RACE reads and lists one entry per CDR3 protein. Among 250,000 to 300,000 distinct CDR3 sequences listed, about 8% were seen once. These records were also assigned to another study, of yellow fever vaccine responses in identical twins.

The specimen sequenced was CD8+ T cells sorted from blood. The receptors were sampled from a woman aged 18-35 years in good health.

The chain is built from TRBV20-1 and TRBJ2-3; possible D gene TRBD2, 5 bases. V lost 8 bases, J lost 5 bases, and 14 bases lay in between. The CDR3 has 12 amino acids. Looked up from germline, CDR1 is DFQATT and CDR2 is SNEGSKA (reference sequence). CDR3 bases: TGCAGTCCGTCCGGGCGGGTAGATACGCAGTATTTT. It is translated as CSPSGRVDTQYF.

This clonotype was detected many times. V gene TRBV5-1 combines with J gene TRBJ2-1; D gene uncertain. Trimming shortened V by 0 bases and J by 0 bases, and 7 bases separated the two germline ends. Germline V lookup: CDR1 SGHRS, CDR2 YFSETQ. This CDR3 is built from 15 residues. The chain's CDR3 is CASSLGENSYNEQFF. The CDR3 DNA follows: TGCGCCAGCAGCTTGGGTGAAAACTCCTACAATGAGCAGTTCTTC. Full variable domain (remainder filled in from reference TRBV5-1 and TRBJ2-1): KAGVTQTPRYLIKTRGQQVTLSCSPISGHRSVSWYQQTPGQGLQFLFEYFSETQRNKGNFPGRFSGRQFSNSRSEMNVSTLELGDSALYLCASSLGENSYNEQFFGPGTRLTVL.

This chain uses TRBV3-1 with TRBJ2-2; 10 bases match TRBD2. The V segment lost 0 bases and the J segment 3 bases; nucleotides outside the gene matches: 10. Per the germline V gene, CDR1 is LGHDT and CDR2 is YNNKEL (reference sequence). The CDR3 extends over 19 amino acids. CDR3 residues: CASSQDRASGGPYTGELFF. In DNA, the CDR3 is TGTGCCAGCAGCCAAGATCGGGCTAGCGGGGGCCCTTACACCGGGGAGCTGTTTTTT.

V is TRBV25-1 and J is TRBJ1-4; TRBD1 might be the D (6 bases). Germline V gene sequence: CDR1 MGHDK, CDR2 SYGVNS. V was shortened by 2 bases and J by 6 bases, with 16 bases between the two germline ends. The CDR3 loop spans 16 amino acids. The CDR3 loop is CASSEPDAGADEKLFF. CDR3 nucleotide sequence: TGTGCCAGCAGTGAACCGGACGCGGGGGCCGATGAAAAACTGTTTTTT.

This clonotype was found a few times. The CDR3 nucleotides read TGTGCCAGCAGCGTGCTTGTGTTGGGGGAGACCCAGTACTTC. The encoded protein is CASSVLVLGETQYF. The chain links TRBV6-2 or TRBV6-3 to TRBJ2-5; no firm D call. Germline V gives CDR1 MNHEY, CDR2 SVGEGT. This CDR3 has 14 amino acids. The V gene lost 6 bases and the J gene lost 5 bases, with 16 bases spanning the gap.

The chain has TRBV6-2 or TRBV6-3 and TRBJ1-5, with 8 bases matching TRBD1. CDR1 is MNHEY and CDR2 is SVGEGT in the germline V gene. The V gene end was trimmed by 5 bases and the J gene end by 2 bases; junction bases not matched to a gene: 5. The CDR3 sequence is 15 residues long. Here the CDR3 DNA reads TGTGCCAGCAGTACGGGACAGGTGGGCAATCAGCCCCAGCATTTT. Translated: CASSTGQVGNQPQHF.

V is TRBV28 and J is TRBJ2-5, with D tentatively TRBD2 (7 bases). The CDR3 loop spans 14 amino acids. Germline CDR1 MDHEN, CDR2 SYDVKM. V lost 8 bases to trimming and J lost 5 bases, with 18 bases between them. CDR3 amino acids: CASLPRGGGETQYF. In DNA, the CDR3 is TGTGCCAGCCTCCCTCGCGGGGGCGGTGAGACCCAGTACTTC. The whole variable domain, filled in from reference TRBV28 and TRBJ2-5, reads DVKVTQSSRYLVKRTGEKVFLECVQDMDHENMFWYRQDPGLGLRLIYFSYDVKMKEKGDIPEGYSVSREKKERFSLILESASTNQTSMYLCASLPRGGGETQYFGPGTRLLVL.

This clonotype showed up many times. The gene calls are TRBV4-1 and TRBJ2-1; 10 nucleotides align to TRBD2. Germline CDR1 and CDR2: MGHRA and YSYEKL. The CDR3 is made up of 17 amino acids. J was trimmed by 7 bases and V by 2 bases; bases with no gene match: 11. The CDR3 sequence is CASSQHQASGRNNEQFF. CDR3 DNA: TGCGCCAGCAGCCAACATCAGGCTAGCGGGAGAAATAATGAGCAGTTCTTC.

This clonotype was seen repeatedly, ten times or more. The J gene is TRBJ2-1, the V gene TRBV7-3; 15 nucleotides agree with TRBD2. Germline loops: CDR1 SGHTA, CDR2 FQGTGA. The CDR3 loop spans 16 amino acids. Losses at the gene ends were 3 bases for V and 6 bases for J; bases not matched to a gene: 3. As DNA, the CDR3 is TGTGCCAGCAGCTTTGGGACTAGCGGGGGGATCAATGAGCAGTTCTTC. Protein product: CASSFGTSGGINEQFF.

The rearrangement joins TRBV20-1 to TRBJ2-1; TRBD2 matches 7 bases. Germline CDR1 DFQATT, CDR2 SNEGSKA (reference sequence). V was pared by 6 bases and J by 5 bases, with 16 bases of the junction left unmatched. The CDR3 extends over 16 amino acids. As DNA, the CDR3 is TGCAGTGCCCCCGAACTACGGGACTATGAAAACAATGAGCAGTTCTTC. The encoded protein is CSAPELRDYENNEQFF.

This clonotype was seen only once. The chain uses TRBV4-3 and TRBJ2-2; weak D call: TRBD2 (6 bases). Trimming pared 0 bases from V and 3 bases from J, leaving 14 bases between. The germline CDR1 and CDR2 sequences are LGHNA and YSLEER. The CDR3 runs to 17 residues. The CDR3 sequence is CASSQDRSGLDTGELFF. CDR3 sequence (DNA): TGCGCCAGCAGCCAAGATCGGAGCGGGCTCGACACCGGGGAGCTGTTTTTT.

At least ten counts were recorded for this clonotype. The rearrangement links TRBV4-1 to TRBJ2-1; 7 bases are shared with TRBD2. V lost 1 base, J lost 2 bases, and 2 bases stayed unmatched. This CDR3 comprises 15 residues. Germline CDR1 MGHRA, CDR2 YSYEKL. CDR3 loop: CASSQGAGAYNEQFF. CDR3 bases: TGCGCCAGCAGCCAAGGCGCGGGAGCCTACAATGAGCAGTTCTTC.

This clonotype has ten or more counts. The genes are TRBV7-9 and TRBJ2-2; D is undetermined. CDR1 and CDR2 (germline): SEHNR, FQNEAQ (reference sequence). The length of the CDR3 is 17 residues. V was cut by 5 bases and J by 4 bases, with 20 bases left in between. The DNA for the CDR3 is TGTGCCAGCAGCACAGATCTAGTTCGGCTGGGCACCGGGGAGCTGTTTTTT. Residues: CASSTDLVRLGTGELFF.

This clonotype has more than one count but fewer than ten. This chain uses TRBV3-1 with TRBJ2-2; D assignment may be TRBD1 or TRBD2 (5 bases each). V lost 3 bases to trimming and J lost 3 bases, with 17 bases between them. The CDR3 spans 17 residues. In germline, CDR1 is LGHDT, CDR2 YNNKEL (reference sequence). Here the CDR3 DNA reads TGTGCCAGCAGCCAGGATTCGGGACCATCTGACACCGGGGAGCTGTTTTTT. This translates into CASSQDSGPSDTGELFF.

The chain combines TRBV27 with TRBJ2-3; no definite D call. This CDR3 contains 17 residues. Per the germline V gene, CDR1 is MNHEY and CDR2 is SMNVEV (reference sequence). V was shortened by 2 bases and J by 0 bases, with 15 bases between the two germline ends. The CDR3 coding sequence is TGTGCCAGCAGTTTAGCCGGTTGGCCTACTAGCACAGATACGCAGTATTTT. This gives the protein CASSLAGWPTSTDTQYF.

This chain joins TRBV12-3 or TRBV12-4 and TRBJ1-1; D might be TRBD1 (6 bases). This CDR3 is 14 amino acids long. Trimming left V 3 bases short and J 3 bases short, with 11 bases between. The CDR3 here is CASSFPEGDTEAFF. Here the CDR3 DNA reads TGTGCCAGCAGTTTTCCCGAGGGGGACACTGAAGCTTTCTTT.

This sequence joins TRBV12-3 or TRBV12-4 and TRBJ1-5; D is uncertain. The CDR3 runs 15 residues. Trimming took off 1 base at V and 6 bases at J, with 13 bases between the two ends. CDR3 amino acids: CASSLVMGKGQPQHF. DNA for the CDR3: TGTGCCAGCAGTTTAGTGATGGGCAAGGGTCAGCCCCAGCATTTT.

This clonotype was recorded a few times. The rearrangement uses TRBV2 and TRBJ2-1; 11 nucleotides agree with TRBD2. V lost 2 bases and J lost 6; bases outside the gene matches: 12. The germline V gene has CDR1 SNHLY and CDR2 FYNNEI. The CDR3 runs 18 residues. The CDR3, as DNA: TGTGCCAGCAGTGAAAGGGGAGTAGCGGGAGGGCGGCTCAATGAGCAGTTCTTC. Translation gives CASSERGVAGGRLNEQFF.

This clonotype was seen a handful of times. The chain employs TRBV7-6 and TRBJ1-2; D uncertain. CDR3 length: 14 residues. Germline lookup yields CDR1 SGHVS and CDR2 FNYEAQ. Trimming stripped 5 bases from V and 7 bases from J, with 17 bases between. CDR3 coding DNA: TGTGCCAGCAGCAAAAACGGGGTCGGCGTTGGCTACACCTTC. Residues: CASSKNGVGVGYTF.

V usage is TRBV11-1 and J usage is TRBJ2-7; 7 nucleotides agree with TRBD1. Germline trimming cut 5 bases from V and 0 bases from J; bases unmatched to any gene: 10. This CDR3 is built from 16 residues. Germline V gene sequence: CDR1 SGHAT, CDR2 FQDESV (reference sequence). The CDR3 sequence is CASSLWDSFVSYEQYF. The CDR3 nucleotides are TGTGCCAGCAGCCTTTGGGACAGTTTCGTCTCCTACGAGCAGTACTTC.

This chain connects TRBV12-3 or TRBV12-4 to TRBJ2-1, with 10 bases lining up with TRBD1. The CDR3 covers 15 residues. With 6 bases clipped from V and 8 bases from J, the junction kept 10 bases outside the gene matches. CDR3 residues: CASSRPGQGSHEQFF. The DNA for the CDR3 is TGTGCCAGCAGCCGACCGGGACAGGGGTCCCATGAGCAGTTCTTC.